This entry features one T cell receptor (beta chain) sequence. This record comes from a study of CD8+ T cells in alopecia areata. Treatment defined: oral pan-JAK inhibitor, 5-10 mg twice daily. Germline CDR1 and CDR2: MDHEN and SYDVKM. The CDR3 has 16 amino acids. Trimming took 2 bases from V and 6 from J; bases not matched to a gene: 11. RNA was extracted and reverse transcribed into cDNA as the sequencing template. Assay: immunoSEQ multiplex PCR; the TCRdb copy retains only in-frame clones and omits some. This table holds 200,000 or so clones, roughly 60% found once. The chain carries TRBV28 and TRBJ2-7, with 9 bases identical to TRBD2. Sequenced here: CD4+ T cells sorted from blood, sampled at week 24, from a patient treated with tofacitinib. This sequence originates from a human donor with alopecia areata. The CDR3 loop reads CASSLVLAGGPPEQYF. The CDR3 DNA reads TGTGCCAGCAGTTTAGTCCTGGCGGGAGGGCCCCCCGAGCAGTACTTC.